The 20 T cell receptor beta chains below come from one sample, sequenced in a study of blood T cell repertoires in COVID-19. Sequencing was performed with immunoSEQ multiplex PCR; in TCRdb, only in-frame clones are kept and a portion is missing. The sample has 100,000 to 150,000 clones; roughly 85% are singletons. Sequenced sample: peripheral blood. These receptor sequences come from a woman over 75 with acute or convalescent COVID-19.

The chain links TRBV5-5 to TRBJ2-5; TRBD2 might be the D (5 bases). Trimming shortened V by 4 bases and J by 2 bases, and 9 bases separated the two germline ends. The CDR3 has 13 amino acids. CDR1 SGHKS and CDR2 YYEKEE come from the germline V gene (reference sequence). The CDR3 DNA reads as TGTGCCAGCAGCCGGGAACAGCAAGAGACCCAGTACTTC. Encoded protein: CASSREQQETQYF.

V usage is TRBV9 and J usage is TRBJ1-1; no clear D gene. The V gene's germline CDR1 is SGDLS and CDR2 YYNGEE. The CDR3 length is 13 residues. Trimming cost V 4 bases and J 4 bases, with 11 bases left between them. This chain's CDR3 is CASSQRDFTEAFF. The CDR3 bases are TGTGCCAGCAGCCAACGCGATTTCACTGAAGCTTTCTTT.

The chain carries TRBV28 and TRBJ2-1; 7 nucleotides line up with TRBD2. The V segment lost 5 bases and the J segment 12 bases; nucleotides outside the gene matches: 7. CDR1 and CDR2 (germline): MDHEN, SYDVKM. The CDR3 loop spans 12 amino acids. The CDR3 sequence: CASSLSPGGQFF. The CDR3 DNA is TGTGCCAGCAGTCTAAGCCCGGGGGGGCAGTTCTTC.

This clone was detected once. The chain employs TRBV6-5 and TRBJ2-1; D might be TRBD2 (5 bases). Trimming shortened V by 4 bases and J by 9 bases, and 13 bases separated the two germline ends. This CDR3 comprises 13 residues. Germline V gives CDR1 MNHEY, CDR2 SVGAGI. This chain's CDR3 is CASSLLGMGEQFF. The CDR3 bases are TGTGCCAGCAGTTTACTAGGAATGGGTGAGCAGTTCTTC.

DNA of the CDR3: TGTGCCAGCATCGGCGGTGTAGGTGAAGCTTTCTTT. It specifies CASIGGVGEAFF. This chain connects TRBV12-3 or TRBV12-4 to TRBJ1-1; D not certain. This CDR3 region has 12 residues. V gave up 7 bases and J gave up 7 bases, with 13 bases separating them.

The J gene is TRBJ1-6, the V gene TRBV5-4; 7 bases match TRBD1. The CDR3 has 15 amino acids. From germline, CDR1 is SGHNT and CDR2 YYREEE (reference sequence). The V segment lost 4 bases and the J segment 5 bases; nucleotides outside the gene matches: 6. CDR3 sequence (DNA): TGTGCCAGCAGCACCCGACAGGGCAATAATTCACCCCTCCACTTT. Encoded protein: CASSTRQGNNSPLHF.

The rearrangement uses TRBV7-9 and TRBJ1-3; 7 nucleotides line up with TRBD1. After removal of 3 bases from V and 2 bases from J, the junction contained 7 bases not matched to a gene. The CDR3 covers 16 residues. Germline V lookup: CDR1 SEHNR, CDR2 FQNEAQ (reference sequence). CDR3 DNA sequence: TGTGCCAGCAGCTTTACAGGGGCCTGGGCTGGAAACACCATATATTTT. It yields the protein CASSFTGAWAGNTIYF.

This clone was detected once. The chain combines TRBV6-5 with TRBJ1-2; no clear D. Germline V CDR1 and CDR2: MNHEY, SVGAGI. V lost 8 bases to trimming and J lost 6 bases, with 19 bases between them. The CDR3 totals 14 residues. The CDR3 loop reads CASYSLQLRDGYTF. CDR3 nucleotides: TGTGCCAGCTATTCACTCCAGCTGCGGGATGGCTACACCTTC.

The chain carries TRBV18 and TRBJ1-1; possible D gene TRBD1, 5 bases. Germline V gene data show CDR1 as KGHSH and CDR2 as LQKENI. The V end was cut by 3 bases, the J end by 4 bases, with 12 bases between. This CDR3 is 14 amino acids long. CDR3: CASSPDILSTEAFF. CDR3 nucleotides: TGTGCCAGCTCACCGGACATTCTTAGCACTGAAGCTTTCTTT.

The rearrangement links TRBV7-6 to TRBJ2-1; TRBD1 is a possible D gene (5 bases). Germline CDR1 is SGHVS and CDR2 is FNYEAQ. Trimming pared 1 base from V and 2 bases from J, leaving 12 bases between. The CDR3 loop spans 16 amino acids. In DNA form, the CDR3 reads TGTGCCAGCAGCTTAGTGGGGCGGAGCACCTACAATGAGCAGTTCTTC. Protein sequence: CASSLVGRSTYNEQFF. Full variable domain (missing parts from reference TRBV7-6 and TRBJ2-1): GAGVSQSPRYKVTKRGQDVALRCDPISGHVSLYWYRQALGQGPEFLTYFNYEAQQDKSGLPNDRFSAERPEGSISTLTIQRTEQRDSAMYRCASSLVGRSTYNEQFFGPGTRLTVL.

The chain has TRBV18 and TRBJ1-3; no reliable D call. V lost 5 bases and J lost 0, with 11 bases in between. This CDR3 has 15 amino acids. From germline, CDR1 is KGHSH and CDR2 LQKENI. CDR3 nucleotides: TGTGCCAGCTCAACCACAGCCACCTCTGGAAACACCATATATTTT. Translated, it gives CASSTTATSGNTIYF.

CDR3 nucleotides: TGTGCCAGTCAAGACAGGGTCAGTAGTCCTTTCTTT. Amino acids: CASQDRVSSPFF. The chain is built from TRBV19 and TRBJ1-1; 7 nucleotides line up with TRBD1. This CDR3 has 12 amino acids. After removal of 8 bases from V and 12 bases from J, the junction contained 12 bases not matched to a gene. CDR1 and CDR2 (germline): LNHDA, SQIVND (reference sequence).

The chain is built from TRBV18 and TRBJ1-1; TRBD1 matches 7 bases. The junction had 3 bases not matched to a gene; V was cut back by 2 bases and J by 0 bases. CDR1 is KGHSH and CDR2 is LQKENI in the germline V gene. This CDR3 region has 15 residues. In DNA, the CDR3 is TGTGCCAGCTCACCATCGACAGGGTTGAACACTGAAGCTTTCTTT. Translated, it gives CASSPSTGLNTEAFF.

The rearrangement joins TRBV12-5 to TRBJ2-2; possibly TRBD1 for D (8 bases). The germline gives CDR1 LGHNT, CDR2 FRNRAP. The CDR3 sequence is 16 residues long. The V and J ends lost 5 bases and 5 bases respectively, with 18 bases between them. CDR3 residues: CASGDRVQGGTGELFF. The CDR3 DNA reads TGTGCTAGTGGTGACCGGGTACAGGGGGGGACCGGGGAGCTGTTTTTT.

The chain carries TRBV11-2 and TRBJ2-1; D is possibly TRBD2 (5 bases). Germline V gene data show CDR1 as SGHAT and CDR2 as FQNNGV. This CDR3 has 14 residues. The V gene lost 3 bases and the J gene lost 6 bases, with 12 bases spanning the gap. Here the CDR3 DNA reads TGTGCCAGCAGCTTGCTACGGGCGGGCAATGAGCAGTTCTTC. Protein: CASSLLRAGNEQFF.

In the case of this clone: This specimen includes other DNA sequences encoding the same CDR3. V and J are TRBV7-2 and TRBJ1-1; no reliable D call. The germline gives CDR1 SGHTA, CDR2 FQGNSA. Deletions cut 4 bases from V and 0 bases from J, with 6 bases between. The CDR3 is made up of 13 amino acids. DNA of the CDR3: TGTGCCAGCAGCTCCCAGATGAACACTGAAGCTTTCTTT. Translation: CASSSQMNTEAFF.

Here the CDR3 DNA reads TGTGCCAGCAGTCGATCGGAGGGAAAACTGTTTTTT. This codes for CASSRSEGKLFF. The rearrangement links TRBV5-5 to TRBJ1-4; D is uncertain. V shed 5 bases and J shed 10 bases, with 12 bases lying between them. The CDR3 consists of 12 residues. Germline V gene lookup returns CDR1 SGHKS and CDR2 YYEKEE (reference sequence).

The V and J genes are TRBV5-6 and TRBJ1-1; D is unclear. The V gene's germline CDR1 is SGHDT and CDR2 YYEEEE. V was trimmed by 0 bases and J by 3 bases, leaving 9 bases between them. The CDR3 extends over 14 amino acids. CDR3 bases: TGTGCCAGCAGCTTGGCGGGGTGGGACACTGAAGCTTTCTTT. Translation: CASSLAGWDTEAFF. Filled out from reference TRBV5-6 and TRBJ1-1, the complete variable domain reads DAGVTQSPTHLIKTRGQQVTLRCSPKSGHDTVSWYQQALGQGPQFIFQYYEEEERQRGNFPDRFSGHQFPNYSSELNVNALLLGDSALYLCASSLAGWDTEAFFGQGTRLTVV.

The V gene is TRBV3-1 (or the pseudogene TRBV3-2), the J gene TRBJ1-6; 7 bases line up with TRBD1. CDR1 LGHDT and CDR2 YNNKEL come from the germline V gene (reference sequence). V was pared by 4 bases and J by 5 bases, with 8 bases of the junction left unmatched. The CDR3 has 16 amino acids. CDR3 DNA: TGTGCCAGCAGCCCATACTACAGGGGAGATAATTCACCCCTCCACTTT. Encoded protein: CASSPYYRGDNSPLHF.

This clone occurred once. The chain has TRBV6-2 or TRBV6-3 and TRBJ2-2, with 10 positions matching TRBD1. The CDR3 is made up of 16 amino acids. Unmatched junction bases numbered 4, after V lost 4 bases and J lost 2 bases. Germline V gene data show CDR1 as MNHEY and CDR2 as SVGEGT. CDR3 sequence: CASSSPTGGNTGELFF. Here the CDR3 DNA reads TGTGCCAGCAGTTCGCCGACAGGGGGCAACACCGGGGAGCTGTTTTTT.